This T cell receptor (beta chain) was identified during a study of T-cell reconstitution after alpha-beta-depleted transplantation in children. Unique molecular identifiers tagged the TCRbeta library. From the PCR reads, TCRdb called clonotypes with MiXCR, one entry per CDR3 protein. The table shows fewer than 120,000 distinct CDR3 sequences, with over 9% occurring only once. Specimen: PBMCs from the stem cell graft donor, collected from the stem cell graft. The TCR sequence derives from a human donor who donated a stem cell graft to a child with acute lymphoblastic leukemia.

The chain's CDR3 is CASSRGLGDAGETQYF. As DNA, the CDR3 is TGCGCCAGCAGCCGGGGGTTGGGCGATGCGGGAGAGACCCAGTACTTC. The rearrangement joins TRBV5-1 to TRBJ2-5, with D tentatively TRBD2 (6 bases). The germline V gene encodes CDR1 SGHRS and CDR2 YFSETQ. Trimming removed 4 bases from V and 4 bases from J, with 20 bases in between. CDR3 length equals 16 residues.